A selection of T cell receptor beta chains follows, all from one sample in a study of T cell responses to AZD1222 COVID-19 vaccine. Method: immunoSEQ multiplex PCR; TCRdb's copy keeps in-frame clones and lacks some. This table has 110,000 to 150,000 clones, approximately 90% appearing once. This specimen consisted of peripheral blood, obtained on day 0 of AZD1222 vaccination. The receptors originated from an adult in good health. The CDR3 runs from the conserved cysteine through the conserved F or W. D genes are given only for firm matches. A clone size is listed for some rows: how often the clone was seen (once, few, many), or a class if it is expanded.

j_gene	abundance	v_gene	d_gene	CDR3aa	CDR3nt
TRBJ2-3	once	TRBV5-6	TRBD2	CASRRREVQDTQYF	TGTGCCAGCAGAAGGCGGGAGGTCCAAGATACGCAGTATTTT
TRBJ2-5	few	TRBV6-2/TRBV6-3	TRBD2	CASSLTHPLGLGESTQYF	TGTGCCAGCAGCCTTACTCACCCACTCGGACTAGGGGAATCGACCCAGTACTTC
TRBJ2-1	NA	TRBV5-1	TRBD2	CASQTTSGDNNEQFF	TGCGCCAGTCAAACGACTAGCGGTGACAACAATGAGCAGTTCTTC
TRBJ1-2	NA	TRBV9	NA	CASSVLTGDGYTF	TGTGCCAGCAGCGTATTGACAGGCGATGGCTACACCTTC
TRBJ2-3	NA	TRBV30	NA	CAWSAGDTDTQYF	TGTGCCTGGAGTGCCGGAGACACAGATACGCAGTATTTT
TRBJ2-7	NA	TRBV5-1	NA	CASSLSSSVYEQYF	TGCGCCAGCAGCTTGTCATCCTCGGTTTACGAGCAGTACTTC
TRBJ1-2	NA	TRBV16	TRBD1	CASSQSRGGNGYTF	TGTGCCAGCAGCCAATCAAGAGGGGGCAATGGCTACACCTTC
TRBJ2-2	NA	TRBV28	NA	CASKGYDTGELFF	TGTGCCAGCAAGGGCTACGACACCGGGGAGCTGTTTTTT
TRBJ2-1	NA	TRBV9	NA	CASSISYNEQFF	TGTGCCAGCAGCATATCGTACAATGAGCAGTTCTTC
TRBJ1-5	NA	TRBV6-1	NA	CASSEVRNQPQHF	TGTGCCAGCAGTGAGGTCCGCAATCAGCCCCAGCATTTT
TRBJ1-4	NA	TRBV29-1	NA	CSVYGTEEKLFF	TGCAGCGTCTATGGGACGGAAGAAAAACTGTTTTTT
TRBJ2-7	NA	TRBV5-1	NA	CASSLREHSYEQYF	TGCGCCAGCAGCTTGCGGGAGCACTCCTACGAGCAGTACTTC
TRBJ2-5	NA	TRBV5-1	NA	CASSLVPTQETQYF	TGCGCCAGCAGCTTGGTTCCGACCCAAGAGACCCAGTACTTC
TRBJ1-1	NA	TRBV2	NA	CASRGTGRGFTEAFF	TGTGCCAGCAGGGGAACAGGGAGAGGTTTCACTGAAGCTTTCTTT
TRBJ1-4	NA	TRBV6-5	NA	CASRSGAGANEKLFF	TGTGCCAGCAGGTCAGGGGCGGGTGCTAATGAAAAACTGTTTTTT
TRBJ1-1	NA	TRBV5-1	NA	CASSNLNSGDNTEAFF	TGCGCCAGCAGCAACTTGAACTCAGGGGACAACACTGAAGCTTTCTTT
TRBJ2-1	once	TRBV12-3/TRBV12-4	NA	CASRDNEQFF	TGTGCCAGCAGGGACAATGAGCAGTTCTTC
TRBJ2-7	NA	TRBV30	NA	CACGPSYEQYF	TGTGCCTGCGGCCCCAGTTACGAGCAGTACTTC
TRBJ2-2	NA	TRBV10-3	NA	CAISESGLAGELFF	TGTGCCATCAGTGAGTCTGGCCTAGCCGGGGAGCTGTTTTTT
TRBJ1-2	NA	TRBV3-1/TRBV3-2	TRBD1	CASSLGQDNYGYTF	TGTGCCAGCAGCCTCGGACAGGACAACTATGGCTACACCTTC
TRBJ2-2	NA	TRBV25-1	NA	CASSDMLGANTGELFF	TGTGCCAGCAGTGATATGTTGGGGGCGAACACCGGGGAGCTGTTTTTT
TRBJ2-5	NA	TRBV7-3	TRBD2	CASSSGLAGGKETQYF	TGTGCCAGCAGCTCTGGACTAGCGGGGGGGAAAGAGACCCAGTACTTC
TRBJ1-2	NA	TRBV6-4	NA	CASSARAGGPITYGYTF	TGTGCCAGCAGTGCCCGGGCGGGGGGCCCTATAACCTATGGCTACACCTTC
TRBJ1-4	NA	TRBV10-3	NA	CAISAGGLDEKLFF	TGTGCCATCAGTGCTGGGGGTCTTGATGAAAAACTGTTTTTT
TRBJ1-4	NA	TRBV5-1	NA	CASSLAATTNEKLFF	TGCGCCAGCAGCTTGGCCGCTACAACTAATGAAAAACTGTTTTTT
TRBJ2-7	NA	TRBV3-1/TRBV3-2	NA	CASSQVAYEQYF	TGTGCCAGCAGCCAAGTGGCGTACGAGCAGTACTTC
TRBJ2-1	NA	TRBV10-3	TRBD2	CAISWASGSNSYNEQFF	TGTGCCATCAGTTGGGCTAGCGGGAGCAACTCCTACAATGAGCAGTTCTTC
TRBJ2-5	NA	TRBV4-3	TRBD2	CASSQSGRAPETQYF	TGCGCCAGCAGCCAATCCGGGAGGGCTCCAGAGACCCAGTACTTC
TRBJ1-1	once	TRBV5-5	TRBD1	CASNRGEGQIMNTEAFF	TGTGCCAGCAACCGGGGGGAGGGACAGATCATGAACACTGAAGCTTTCTTT
TRBJ1-4	NA	TRBV29-1	NA	CSVSDGGGNEKLFF	TGCAGCGTTTCGGATGGGGGAGGTAATGAAAAACTGTTTTTT
TRBJ2-6	once	TRBV5-1	NA	CASSSGGTGPSGANVLTF	TGCGCCAGCAGCTCGGGAGGGACAGGGCCCTCTGGGGCCAACGTCCTGACTTTC
TRBJ2-4	NA	TRBV27	NA	CAIHYGTAAKNIQYF	TGTGCCATACACTACGGGACCGCTGCCAAAAACATTCAGTACTTC
TRBJ2-3	NA	TRBV29-1	NA	CSVELPSGVITDTQYF	TGCAGCGTTGAATTGCCCTCAGGGGTAATCACAGATACGCAGTATTTT
TRBJ2-1	NA	TRBV19	TRBD1	CASTLRGLGQGPNEQFF	TGTGCCAGTACCCTGAGGGGGTTGGGACAGGGTCCCAATGAGCAGTTCTTC
TRBJ1-1	once	TRBV18	NA	CASFTRQVNTEAFF	TGTGCCAGCTTTACACGTCAGGTGAACACTGAAGCTTTCTTT